This TCR beta chain was obtained from a study of PD-L1 blockade in urothelial cancer. The overall study: The patients first took atezolizumab in about 2014, receiving 1,200 mg intravenously every 3 weeks.

Trimming took 3 bases from V and 0 from J, leaving 6 bases between them. The CDR3 length is 13 residues. Germline values: CDR1 SGDLS, CDR2 YYNGEE. Study outcomes and limitations: A pretreatment blood TCR clonality that fell below the median predicted better progression-free and overall survival. It was durable-benefit patients whose tumor-associated blood clones expanded more at 3 weeks.

Each patient gave between 1 and 8 samples of peripheral blood mononuclear cells, which were collected pretreatment and during treatment. In regard to this clone: Its antigen is unidentified.

Libraries were prepared by immunoSEQ multiplex PCR; TCRdb keeps only in-frame clonotypes and omits some of them. The sample holds around 120,000 clones; roughly 88% are singletons and the top ten take roughly 2.2%. This rearrangement joins TRBV9 to TRBJ1-1, with a possible D match to TRBD1 (5 bases). This receptor was taken from a man aged 45-65 years with urothelial cancer. The specimen was PBMCs, collected around atezolizumab (anti-PD-L1) treatment. CDR3 nucleotide sequence: TGTGCCAGCAGCGGACAGTTGAACACTGAAGCTTTCTTT. It is translated as CASSGQLNTEAFF.